This T cell receptor (beta chain) appears in the sequencing data of a study of control samples from healthy donors and cancer patients (dated by TCRdb to 2018 to 2021). To note about this clone: Its antigen is still unknown. The input lacks base qualities; no much larger clone sits a single base away.

CDR1 is given as SGHTA and CDR2 as FQGNSA, both from the germline V gene. The germline V end is reduced by 2 bases and the J end by 1 base; junction bases left unmatched: 3. Measured from the cysteine to the phenylalanine, the CDR3 is 15 residues long. Of the read, only the CDR3 DNA is kept; its 45 bases are in frame from base 1. Preparation of the library involved the immunoSEQ multiplex PCR assay. TCRdb limited this immuneACCESS table to in-frame rearrangements with V and J called. A share of clones is missing; checked studies link under half to unresolved V genes, and the rest is unexplained. Present in this sample are some 150,000 clones, approximately 94% of which were seen just once. The ten largest clonotypes hold 11% to 15% of the sample.

The rearranged segments are TRBV7-2 and TRBJ2-5, with 8 bases matching TRBD1. This receptor was obtained from a man between 60 and 75 years old with colorectal cancer. The sequenced sample was PBMCs. Read as DNA, the sequence is TGTGCCAGCAGCTTACGCAGGGGGCGCCAAGAGACCCAGTACTTC. It is translated as CASSLRRGRQETQYF. The CDR3, completed at both ends by the reference TRBV7-2 and TRBJ2-5 genes, gives the full variable domain GAGVSQSPSNKVTEKGKDVELRCDPISGHTALYWYRQSLGQGLEFLIYFQGNSAPDKSGLPSDRFSAERTGGSVSTLTIQRTQQEDSAVYLCASSLRRGRQETQYFGPGTRLLVL.